Presented here are 18 T cell receptor beta chains from one specimen sequenced in a study of T cells in Graves' hyperthyroidism and ophthalmopathy. Researchers amplified the TCR beta CDR3 regions from RNA transcripts. An initial round of RT-PCR targeting the TCR CDR3 relied on the HTBI primer set. Each CDR3 protein is one row after TCRdb ran MiXCR on the multiplex PCR reads. Here the sample spans a few hundred thousand distinct CDR3 sequences, 15% being singletons. The sequenced material came from blood. All receptors derive from a woman aged 30 to 39 with Graves' hyperthyroidism.

This clonotype was found many times. J is TRBJ2-3 and V is TRBV20-1; D may be TRBD1 (6 bases). This CDR3 region has 16 residues. Trimming removed 6 bases from V and 3 bases from J, with 22 bases in between. Germline V gene sequence: CDR1 DFQATT, CDR2 SNEGSKA (reference sequence). CDR3 sequence: CSADGATGTLTDTQYF. The CDR3 DNA reads TGCAGTGCGGATGGGGCAACCGGGACACTGACAGATACGCAGTATTTT.

A word on this clonotype: One junction end does not reproduce the germline sequence, and a read error may be involved. V gene TRBV7-2 combines with J gene TRBJ2-5; no firm D call. From germline, CDR1 is SGHTA and CDR2 FQGNSA. There are 14 residues in the CDR3. The CDR3 here is CASSVNGYQETQHF. The CDR3 nucleotides read TGTGCCAGCAGCGTTAACGGTTACCAAGAGACCCAGCACTTC.

This clonotype was counted at least ten times. The CDR3 nucleotides are TGTGCCAGCAGCTCTGTCCTCTCGGGTGAGCAGTACTTC. The encoded protein is CASSSVLSGEQYF. The chain combines TRBV7-2 with TRBJ2-7; D ambiguous. V was shortened by 4 bases and J by 7 bases, with 14 bases between the two germline ends. The CDR3 runs to 13 residues. Germline V CDR1 and CDR2: SGHTA, FQGNSA.

This clonotype was seen a few times. V usage is TRBV12-5 and J usage is TRBJ2-2; D gene unclear. There are 13 residues in the CDR3. From germline, CDR1 is LGHNT and CDR2 FRNRAP. The germline V and J ends were trimmed by 2 bases and 6 bases, with 7 bases remaining between them. DNA for the CDR3: TGTGCTAGTGGTTTGAGGCAGTCCGGGGAGCTGTTTTTT. It translates to CASGLRQSGELFF.

As concerns this clonotype: A clone one base away is much larger, so this may be a read error. The rearrangement links TRBV30 to TRBJ1-1, with D hard to call. The CDR3 spans 13 residues. Germline V gene data show CDR1 as GTSNPN and CDR2 as SVGIG (reference sequence). The CDR3: CAWTVQSNTGAFF. CDR3 coding DNA: TGTGCCTGGACGGTGCAATCGAACACTGGAGCTTTCTTT.

This clonotype has just a few counts. This rearrangement joins TRBV12-3 or TRBV12-4 to TRBJ1-4; possibly TRBD1 for D (6 bases). The V and J ends lost 3 bases and 4 bases respectively, with 12 bases between them. This CDR3 has 15 residues. The chain's CDR3 is CASSFGGAFNEKLFF. DNA of the CDR3: TGTGCCAGCAGTTTTGGGGGGGCCTTTAATGAAAAACTGTTTTTT.

This clonotype was detected many times. The chain links TRBV7-8 to TRBJ1-4, with D maybe TRBD1 (6 bases). CDR1 and CDR2 from the germline V gene are SGHVS and FQNEAQ. V was shortened by 0 bases and J by 8 bases, with 19 bases between the two germline ends. The CDR3 runs to 17 residues. DNA of the CDR3: TGTGCCAGCAGCTTAGCCATCGGGGGCCGGGGAGACGAAAAACTGTTTTTT. Its protein is CASSLAIGGRGDEKLFF. Using reference TRBV7-8 and TRBJ1-4 for the parts outside the CDR3, the full variable domain is GAGVSQSPRYKVAKRGQDVALRCDPISGHVSLFWYQQALGQGPEFLTYFQNEAQLDKSGLPSDRFFAERPEGSVSTLKIQRTQQEDSAVYLCASSLAIGGRGDEKLFFGSGTQLSVL.

This chain joins TRBV6-6 and TRBJ1-2, with TRBD1 matching 8 bases. CDR3 size: 16 residues. J lost 4 bases, V lost 0 bases, and 7 bases had no gene match. Per the germline V gene, CDR1 is MNHNY and CDR2 is SVGAGI (reference sequence). CDR3 region: CASSYSTGEFRYGYTF. DNA for the CDR3: TGTGCCAGCAGTTACTCGACAGGGGAGTTCCGCTATGGCTACACCTTC.

This sequence joins TRBV25-1 and TRBJ1-4; D possibly corresponds to TRBD1 (5 bases). In germline, CDR1 is MGHDK, CDR2 SYGVNS. The CDR3 spans 17 residues. Trimming pared 1 base from V and 7 bases from J, leaving 19 bases between. The CDR3 loop is CASSESMVRGFGEKLFF. CDR3 bases: TGTGCCAGCAGTGAATCTATGGTCCGGGGGTTTGGTGAAAAACTGTTTTTT.

Many counts were recorded for this clonotype. The V call is TRBV28, the J call TRBJ2-1, with TRBD2 matching 8 bases. The trim removed 2 bases at V and 8 bases at J, leaving 8 bases unmatched. Per the germline V gene, CDR1 is MDHEN and CDR2 is SYDVKM. The CDR3 sequence is 15 residues long. CDR3 coding DNA: TGTGCCAGCAGTTTAATGGGCGGGAGGTACGATGAGCAGTTCTTC. Its protein product is CASSLMGGRYDEQFF.

This chain joins TRBV10-3 and TRBJ2-2, with D tentatively TRBD2 (5 bases). V lost 2 bases and J lost 4, with 11 bases in between. Per the germline V gene, CDR1 is ENHRY and CDR2 is SYGVKD. CDR3 length: 15 residues. The chain's CDR3 is CAISEGRASTGELFF. CDR3 coding DNA: TGTGCCATCAGTGAGGGGCGGGCGAGCACCGGGGAGCTGTTTTTT.

Only a few counts were recorded for this clonotype. This chain links TRBV30 with TRBJ2-1; D possibly corresponds to TRBD1 (6 bases). Between the trimmed V and J ends, which lost 2 bases and 10 bases, there was a span of 18 bases. The CDR3 is made up of 14 amino acids. Germline V gives CDR1 GTSNPN, CDR2 SVGIG (reference sequence). This chain's CDR3 is CAWSNRVPIIEQFF. The CDR3 bases are TGTGCCTGGAGTAACAGGGTGCCCATCATCGAGCAGTTCTTC.

This clonotype was counted ten times or more. The V and J genes are TRBV7-2 and TRBJ2-1; TRBD1 aligns across 8 bases. Germline V lookup: CDR1 SGHTA, CDR2 FQGNSA. The trim removed 4 bases at V and 0 bases at J, leaving 2 bases unmatched. There are 15 residues in the CDR3. For the CDR3, the DNA is TGTGCCAGCAGCTGGACAGGGAGCTCCTACAATGAGCAGTTCTTC. The encoded protein is CASSWTGSSYNEQFF. The variable domain in full, with the rest retrieved from reference TRBV7-2 and TRBJ2-1, is GAGVSQSPSNKVTEKGKDVELRCDPISGHTALYWYRQSLGQGLEFLIYFQGNSAPDKSGLPSDRFSAERTGGSVSTLTIQRTQQEDSAVYLCASSWTGSSYNEQFFGPGTRLTVL.

In its sample, this clonotype was seen many times. The rearrangement links TRBV20-1 to TRBJ1-5, with a tentative D call TRBD1 (6 bases). Between the trimmed V and J ends, which lost 4 bases and 8 bases, there was a span of 15 bases. The CDR3 is made up of 13 amino acids. Germline V gives CDR1 DFQATT, CDR2 SNEGSKA (reference sequence). Written as DNA, the CDR3 is TGCAGTGCTACCCGGGACACCAGTAAGCCCCAGCATTTT. Translating gives CSATRDTSKPQHF.

Worth noting for this clonotype: A junction end diverges from the germline sequence, so it may reflect a read error. J is TRBJ2-5 and V is TRBV28, with TRBD1 matching 10 bases. CDR1 and CDR2 (germline): MDHEN, SYDVKM. This CDR3 comprises 16 residues. The CDR3 sequence is CASSIPRQGAGETRYF. The CDR3 DNA reads as TGTGCCAGCAGTATACCAAGACAGGGGGCTGGGGAGACCCGGTACTTC.

This clonotype was found many times. CDR3 DNA sequence: TGTGCCAGCAGTCCTAGTCTAGCCGTCGCCTACGAGCAGTACTTC. Protein: CASSPSLAVAYEQYF. This chain joins TRBV27 and TRBJ2-7; D might be TRBD2 (5 bases). Germline V CDR1 and CDR2: MNHEY, SMNVEV (reference sequence). Trimming cost V 5 bases and J 2 bases, with 16 bases left between them. The CDR3 is 15 amino acids.

This clonotype was seen only a few times. V gene TRBV20-1 combines with J gene TRBJ2-1, with 11 bases aligning to TRBD2. Trimming cost V 1 base and J 7 bases; bases outside gene matches: 9. Germline V lookup: CDR1 DFQATT, CDR2 SNEGSKA (reference sequence). The CDR3 has 16 amino acids. CDR3 sequence reads: CSARALAGGLGNEQFF. The CDR3 DNA follows: TGCAGTGCTAGAGCGCTAGCGGGAGGACTGGGAAATGAGCAGTTCTTC.

About this clonotype: A single base separates this from a much larger clone, so it may be a read error. This chain uses TRBV2 with TRBJ2-2, with D perhaps being TRBD1 or TRBD2 (5 bases each). Germline lookup yields CDR1 SNHLY and CDR2 FYNNEI. Trimming left V 6 bases short and J 6 bases short, with 11 bases between. CDR3 size: 13 residues. DNA of the CDR3: TGTGCCAGCAGGGGGCTGGGAGCCGGGGAGCTGTTTTTT. Translating gives CASRGLGAGELFF.